This entry is about one T cell receptor beta chain. The antigen is undetermined. These data originate in a study of PD-1 blockade in mismatch repair-deficient tumors. Time point noted: identical approximately nine-day culture without peptide (control). TCRs were sequenced from a few patients responding to pembrolizumab. An approximately 10-day in vitro culture was run per each of seven reactive peptides. Sequencing used immunoSEQ multiplex PCR; TCRdb keeps in-frame clones, though not all of them. The sample carries some 14,000 clones, 65% to 90% recorded once. The V and J ends lost 5 bases and 8 bases, in that order; junction bases with no gene match: 6. This CDR3 is 15 amino acids long. Germline V gene sequence: CDR1 KGHSH, CDR2 LQKENI.

This sequence was found in an adult with mismatch repair-deficient cancer. The sample in question was cells cultured in vitro, obtained from a patient treated with pembrolizumab. The rearrangement uses TRBV18 and TRBJ1-4; 12 positions match TRBD1. As DNA, the CDR3 is TGTGCCAGCTCAGCGAGGGACAGGGGGCACGAAAAACTGTTTTTT. Translated: CASSARDRGHEKLFF.